The clone carrying this TCR beta chain was seen a single time. Profiled with immunoSEQ multiplex PCR; TCRdb holds only in-frame clones, not every one. The data show roughly 150,000 clones, approximately 90% seen once. The V gene end was trimmed by 10 bases and the J gene end by 5 bases; junction bases not matched to a gene: 6. The CDR3 length is 12 residues. Germline V gene data show CDR1 as MNHEY and CDR2 as SVGAGI. The data are from a study of blood T cell repertoires in COVID-19. The chain couples TRBV6-5 to TRBJ1-1, with 8 bases identical to TRBD1. What was sequenced was peripheral blood. The TCR was taken from a man aged 18-30 years with COVID-19, enrolled during active disease. CDR3 in DNA: TGTGCCACCGGGACAGGAGGAACTGAAGCTTTCTTT. It yields the protein CATGTGGTEAFF.